This T cell receptor beta chain was identified in a study of shared clonotypes between healthy human individuals. Trimming cost V 3 bases and J 1 base; bases outside gene matches: 3. Germline V gene data show CDR1 as SGHRS and CDR2 as YFSETQ. The CDR3 runs 14 residues. The protocol was immunoSEQ multiplex PCR, while the TCRdb copy is restricted to in-frame clones and leaves out a portion. Among 2,100,000 or so clones listed, approximately 96% were seen once. Study results and caveats: Shared clonotypes across all four donors exceeded non-shared ones in generation probability.

With regard to this clone: The target antigen is unknown. This specimen includes other DNA sequences encoding the same CDR3.

Sequenced material: naive CD4+ T cells sorted from blood. Noted subset: CD45RA+ positively selected. This TCR was sampled from a man younger than 35 in good health. The chain is built from TRBV5-1 and TRBJ2-5, with 7 bases lining up with TRBD1. CDR3 loop: CASSSGTAQETQYF. In DNA, the CDR3 is TGCGCCAGCAGCTCCGGGACAGCCCAAGAGACCCAGTACTTC.